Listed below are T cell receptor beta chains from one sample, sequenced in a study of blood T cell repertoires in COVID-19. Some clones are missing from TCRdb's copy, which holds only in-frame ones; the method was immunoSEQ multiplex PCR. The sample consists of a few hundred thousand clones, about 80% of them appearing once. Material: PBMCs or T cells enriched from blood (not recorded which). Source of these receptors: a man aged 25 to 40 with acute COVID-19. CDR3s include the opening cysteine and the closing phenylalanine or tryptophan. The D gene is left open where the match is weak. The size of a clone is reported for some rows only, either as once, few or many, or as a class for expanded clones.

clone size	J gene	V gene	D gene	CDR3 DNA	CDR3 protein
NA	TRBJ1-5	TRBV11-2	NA	TGTGCCAGCAGCTTAGCAGGCCACAATCAGCCCCAGCATTTT	CASSLAGHNQPQHF
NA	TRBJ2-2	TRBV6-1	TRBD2	TGTGCCAGCAGTGAAAGTAGTAGCGGGAGGGCCCGAACCGGGGAGCTGTTTTTT	CASSESSSGRARTGELFF
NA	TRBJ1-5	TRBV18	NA	TGTGCCAGCTCACCCCCTGGAGTTAGCAATCAGCCCCAGCATTTT	CASSPPGVSNQPQHF
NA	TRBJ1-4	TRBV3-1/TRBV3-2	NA	TGTGCCAGCAGGAAAGGGGTTGGTGAAAAACTGTTTTTT	CASRKGVGEKLFF
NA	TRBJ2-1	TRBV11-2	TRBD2	TGTGCCAGCAGCTCTTGGACTAGCGGGCCCTACAATGAGCAGTTCTTC	CASSSWTSGPYNEQFF
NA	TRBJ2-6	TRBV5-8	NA	TGTGCCAGCAGCTTGAGAAGTTCAGCGTCTGGGGCCAACGTCCTGACTTTC	CASSLRSSASGANVLTF
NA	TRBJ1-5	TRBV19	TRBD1	TGTGCCAGTAGTATATGGGGGGACAGGGGGGTAGGCAATCAGCCCCAGCATTTT	CASSIWGDRGVGNQPQHF
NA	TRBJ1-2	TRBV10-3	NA	TGTGCCATCAGTGAGGGTCTGGGGCTCTATGGCTACACCTTC	CAISEGLGLYGYTF
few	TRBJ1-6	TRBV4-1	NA	TGCGCCAGCAGCCAACCCCCTGGGGGCGGAAATAATTCACCCCTCCACTTT	CASSQPPGGGNNSPLHF
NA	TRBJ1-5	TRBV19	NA	TGTGCCAGTAGTACGACGGAGCAAGGGCCCCAGCATTTT	CASSTTEQGPQHF
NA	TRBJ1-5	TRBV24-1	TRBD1	TGTGCCACCAGTGATGCCACAGGGGTGGGCAATCAGCCCCAGCATTTT	CATSDATGVGNQPQHF
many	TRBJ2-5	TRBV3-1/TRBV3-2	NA	TGTGCCAGCAGCCAAGGATCGGGGGAGGTAGAGACCCAGTACTTC	CASSQGSGEVETQYF
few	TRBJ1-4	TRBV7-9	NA	TGTGCCAGCAGCTTTGGTTACAGCCCGAATGAAAAACTGTTTTTT	CASSFGYSPNEKLFF
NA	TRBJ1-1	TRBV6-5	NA	TGTGCCAGCAGTCTCACCGTCCGACTTGGGAGTGAAGCTTTCTTT	CASSLTVRLGSEAFF
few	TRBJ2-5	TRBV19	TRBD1	TGTGCCAGTAGGGACAGGGGAAGCGGGACCCAGTACTTC	CASRDRGSGTQYF
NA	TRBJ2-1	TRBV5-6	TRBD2	TGTGCCAGCAGCTTGAATGCGGGAGGGCATAATGAGCAGTTCTTC	CASSLNAGGHNEQFF
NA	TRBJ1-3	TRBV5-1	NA	TGTGCCAGCAGCTTGGATACGGGGGTTGGAAACACCATATATTTT	CASSLDTGVGNTIYF
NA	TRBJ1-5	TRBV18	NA	TGTGCCAGCTCACCGGCACAGGGATATCAGCCCCAGCATTTT	CASSPAQGYQPQHF
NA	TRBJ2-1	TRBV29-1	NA	TGCAGCGTTGAGGAAGCGGCACAGAGCTCCTACAATGAGCAGTTCTTC	CSVEEAAQSSYNEQFF